These T cell receptor beta chains were read from a single sample in a study of cytomegalovirus exposure and HLA in healthy donors. The assay was immunoSEQ multiplex PCR, and TCRdb's table has in-frame clones only and misses some. The sample has over 30,000 clones, less than 75% seen once. What was sequenced was PBMCs. Every receptor here comes from a middle-aged man in good health and CMV-seropositive. The CDR3 runs from the conserved cysteine through the conserved F or W. A D gene is named only where the DNA matches it firmly. Clone sizes are given selectively: once, few, many, or a class where the clone is expanded.

>TRBV10-3|TRBJ2-7|TRBD1|once
TGTGCCATCAGTGGTACAGGGGAATACGAGCAGTACTTC
CAISGTGEYEQYF
>TRBV29-1|TRBJ1-1|-|-
TGCAGCGCTGGGGAGGTGAACACTGAAGCTTTCTTT
CSAGEVNTEAFF
>TRBV27|TRBJ2-3|-|-
TGTGCCAGCAGTTTAAACCAGGCTGGAAGCACAGATACGCAGTATTTT
CASSLNQAGSTDTQYF
>TRBV7-2|TRBJ2-1|-|-
TGTGCCAGCAGCTCCACGAGGAATGAGCAGTTCTTC
CASSSTRNEQFF
>TRBV5-1|TRBJ1-4|TRBD1|-
TGCGCCAGCAGCGCGCAGGGGGTGGGTGAAAAACTGTTTTTT
CASSAQGVGEKLFF
>TRBV30|TRBJ1-2|-|-
TGTGCCTGGAATCACCCGGGGGTTGGCGGCTACACCTTC
CAWNHPGVGGYTF
>TRBV19|TRBJ1-3|-|-
TGTGCCAGTAGTATAGTGATGAGGAGCTCTGGAAACACCATATATTTT
CASSIVMRSSGNTIYF
>TRBV7-9|TRBJ2-5|-|-
TGTGCCAGCAGCGCAGGGGGGTTTCAAGAGACCCAGTACTTC
CASSAGGFQETQYF
>TRBV15|TRBJ1-3|-|few
TGTGCCACCAGCAGAGATCGACAGGCAGCTGGAAACACCATATATTTT
CATSRDRQAAGNTIYF
>TRBV18|TRBJ1-3|TRBD1|-
TGTGCCAGCTCACCACCGGGACAGCCACCCTCTGGAAACACCATATATTTT
CASSPPGQPPSGNTIYF
>TRBV4-2|TRBJ2-7|TRBD2|once
TGTGCCAGCAGCCAAGGAGGGACTAGCGGGGCGTACGAGCAGTACTTC
CASSQGGTSGAYEQYF
>TRBV9|TRBJ2-7|TRBD1|few
TGTGCCAGCAGCGGGACAGGGCGGTTTCGTGAGCAGTACTTC
CASSGTGRFREQYF
>TRBV5-1|TRBJ1-1|-|-
TGCGCCAGCAGCTTGGTGGGGGGAGCCGAAGCTTTCTTT
CASSLVGGAEAFF
>TRBV18|TRBJ1-2|-|-
TGTGCCAGCTCACCTAAGGGAGGGAACTATGGCTACACCTTC
CASSPKGGNYGYTF
>TRBV2|TRBJ2-2|-|-
TGTGCCAGCTGCAGGGCGAACACCGGGGAGCTGTTTTTT
CASCRANTGELFF
>TRBV6-6|TRBJ2-1|-|few
TGTGCCAGCAGTTCACTGGAGGAGGGCATCCATGAGCAGTTCTTC
CASSSLEEGIHEQFF
>TRBV7-8|TRBJ2-5|-|-
TGTGCCAGCAGCAGCCGCCTCCGGGGCCAAGAGACCCAGTACTTC
CASSSRLRGQETQYF
>TRBV6-5|TRBJ1-5|TRBD1|-
TGTGCCAGCAGTTACTCTGGACAGGGGCATCAGCCCCAGCATTTT
CASSYSGQGHQPQHF
>TRBV12-5|TRBJ2-4|-|-
TGTGCTAGTCGAGGACAGCAGTACTTC
CASRGQQYF
>TRBV7-2|TRBJ2-1|TRBD2|-
TGTGCCAGCAGCCCCGTGAGGCGGGGGGCCATACCAGGTCGGAATGAGCAGTTCTTC
CASSPVRRGAIPGRNEQFF
>TRBV5-1|TRBJ2-1|TRBD1|-
TGCGCCAGCAAACCGGGACAGTCCTACAATGAGCAGTTCTTC
CASKPGQSYNEQFF
>TRBV9|TRBJ2-4|-|-
TGTGCCAGCAGCCCCGGAGCCAAAAACATTCAGTACTTC
CASSPGAKNIQYF
>TRBV7-2|TRBJ2-1|TRBD2|few
TGTGCCAGCAGCCGCGTAGCGGGGGGTTACAATGAGCAGTTCTTC
CASSRVAGGYNEQFF
>TRBV6-4|TRBJ2-1|TRBD2|few
TGTGCCAGCAGTGACTCAGCGGGGGGGCCCAATGAGCAGTTCTTC
CASSDSAGGPNEQFF
>TRBV18|TRBJ2-2|-|few
TGTGCCAGCTCCCTCGACACGGGGGCGAACACCGGGGAGCTGTTTTTT
CASSLDTGANTGELFF
>TRBV28|TRBJ1-6|-|-
TGTGCCAGCAGCACACAGGCCCTTAATTCACCCCTCCACTTT
CASSTQALNSPLHF
>TRBV5-6|TRBJ1-1|-|-
TGTGCCAGCAGCCCGGACAGCATGAACACTGAAGCTTTCTTT
CASSPDSMNTEAFF
>TRBV7-6|TRBJ2-7|TRBD1|few
TGTGCCAGCAGCTCGGGACAGGGGTCCTACGAGCAGTACTTC
CASSSGQGSYEQYF
>TRBV5-4|TRBJ1-2|TRBD1|-
TGTGCCAGCAGCAGGGACAGGGTAGGTGGCTACACCTTC
CASSRDRVGGYTF
>TRBV11-2|TRBJ2-3|TRBD2|few
TGTGCCAGCAGCTTCCTGACTAGCGGGGTCACAGATACGCAGTATTTT
CASSFLTSGVTDTQYF
>TRBV9|TRBJ1-3|-|-
TGTGCCAGCAGCGTAGTGGAGAGCACCTCTGGAAACACCATATATTTT
CASSVVESTSGNTIYF
>TRBV13|TRBJ1-2|TRBD1|once
TGTGCCAGCAGCTTGGACAGGAAATATGGCTACACCTTC
CASSLDRKYGYTF
>TRBV5-1|TRBJ1-1|-|-
TGCGCCAGCAGCTTGGCCTCAGCGTCTGGTAACACTGAAGCTTTCTTT
CASSLASASGNTEAFF
>TRBV11-2|TRBJ1-5|-|-
TGTGCCAGCAGCCCCGGCGGGTCTAATCAGCCCCAGCATTTT
CASSPGGSNQPQHF
>TRBV29-1|TRBJ1-4|-|-
TGCAGCGCCGCTTCTTCTAGCTCGGAAAAACTGTTTTTT
CSAASSSSEKLFF
>TRBV25-1|TRBJ2-3|-|-
TGTGCCAGCAGTGAATCTAGTCCGGATACGCAGTATTTT
CASSESSPDTQYF
>TRBV6-5|TRBJ1-5|-|-
TGTGCCAGCAGCCCCCGGGGAGGGACGGGGCAGCCCCAGCATTTT
CASSPRGGTGQPQHF
>TRBV29-1|TRBJ2-7|-|-
TGCAGCGTAGCACAGGGACCCCTCTACGAGCAGTACTTC
CSVAQGPLYEQYF
>TRBV9|TRBJ2-6|TRBD1|once
TGTGCCAGCAGCGTCATACAGGGGGCGATAAGCTCTGGGGCCAACGTCCTGACTTTC
CASSVIQGAISSGANVLTF
>TRBV2|TRBJ2-1|-|few
TGTGCCAGCGTGTGGGGGCGCGGTGAGCAGTTCTTC
CASVWGRGEQFF
>TRBV15|TRBJ2-7|TRBD1|-
TGTGCCACCAGCGGAGACAGGGCAAGCTACGAGCAGTACTTC
CATSGDRASYEQYF
>TRBV15|TRBJ2-7|-|-
TGTGCCACCAGCAGAGATCCGCGGCCTACCTCCTACGAGCAGTACTTC
CATSRDPRPTSYEQYF
>TRBV10-3|TRBJ2-5|TRBD2|few
TGTGCCATCGGGGGACTAGCGGGGGGATCGACTTTGGAGACCCAGTACTTC
CAIGGLAGGSTLETQYF
>TRBV6-5|TRBJ2-7|-|-
TGTGCCAGCAGTTACAACCGAGGCTACGAGCAGTACTTC
CASSYNRGYEQYF
>TRBV27|TRBJ2-2|-|-
TGTGCCAGCAGTGTAGGAGGGAGCGGCACCGGGGAGCTGTTTTTT
CASSVGGSGTGELFF
>TRBV5-8|TRBJ2-3|TRBD2|few
TGTGCCAGCAGCTGGACTAGCGGGGGGAGTAGCACAGATACGCAGTATTTT
CASSWTSGGSSTDTQYF
>TRBV4-2|TRBJ2-2|-|few
TGTGCCAGCAGCCAAGAGGGAGGGAACACCGGGGAGCTGTTTTTT
CASSQEGGNTGELFF
>TRBV15|TRBJ2-1|TRBD1|-
TGTGCCACCAGCCGCAACAGACAGGGGCTGGGTCATGAGCAGTTCTTC
CATSRNRQGLGHEQFF
>TRBV6-5|TRBJ1-2|TRBD1|-
TGTGCCAGCAGTTCTCACGGGACAGGGCTCGGCTATGGCTACACCTTC
CASSSHGTGLGYGYTF
>TRBV4-1|TRBJ1-4|TRBD1|-
TGCGCCAGCAGCCAACGGACAGGACTGTCGAATAAAGCAACTAATGAAAAACTGTTTTTT
CASSQRTGLSNKATNEKLFF
>TRBV10-3|TRBJ2-7|-|-
TGTGCCATCAGTGAGTCAGCCGGGGAGCAGTACTTC
CAISESAGEQYF
>TRBV28|TRBJ1-5|TRBD1|-
TGTGCCAGCACCTGGGCGACAGGGAACAATCAGCCCCAGCATTTT
CASTWATGNNQPQHF
>TRBV11-2|TRBJ2-7|-|-
TGTGCCAGCAGCCCGAAGCAGGGTACGGTGAACGAGCAGTACTTC
CASSPKQGTVNEQYF
>TRBV7-2|TRBJ2-5|TRBD1|-
TGTGCCAGCAGCTTAGCGGAAGGGAGCAGGGGGGAGACCCAGTACTTC
CASSLAEGSRGETQYF
>TRBV5-6|TRBJ2-7|TRBD2|medium-sized
TGTGCCAGCTTAACCGGGACTAGCGGGGGGGCCTACGAGCAGTACTTC
CASLTGTSGGAYEQYF
>TRBV6-5|TRBJ1-6|-|few
TGTGCCAGCAAGAGGATCGGTTCACCCCTCCACTTT
CASKRIGSPLHF
>TRBV19|TRBJ2-1|-|few
TGTGCCAGTAGTATAGTACAGGGACCCTACAATGAGCAGTTCTTC
CASSIVQGPYNEQFF
>TRBV2|TRBJ2-2|-|few
TGTGCCAGCAGTTTTCCAGGGACCGGGGAGCTGTTTTTT
CASSFPGTGELFF
>TRBV11-3|TRBJ2-1|TRBD1|-
TGTGCCAGCAGCTTAGTAGGAGCAGGGGGCAATGAGCAGTTCTTC
CASSLVGAGGNEQFF
>TRBV28|TRBJ1-1|-|-
TGTGCCAGCAGTTTCCCCCACAACAGAACGAACACTGAAGCTTTCTTT
CASSFPHNRTNTEAFF